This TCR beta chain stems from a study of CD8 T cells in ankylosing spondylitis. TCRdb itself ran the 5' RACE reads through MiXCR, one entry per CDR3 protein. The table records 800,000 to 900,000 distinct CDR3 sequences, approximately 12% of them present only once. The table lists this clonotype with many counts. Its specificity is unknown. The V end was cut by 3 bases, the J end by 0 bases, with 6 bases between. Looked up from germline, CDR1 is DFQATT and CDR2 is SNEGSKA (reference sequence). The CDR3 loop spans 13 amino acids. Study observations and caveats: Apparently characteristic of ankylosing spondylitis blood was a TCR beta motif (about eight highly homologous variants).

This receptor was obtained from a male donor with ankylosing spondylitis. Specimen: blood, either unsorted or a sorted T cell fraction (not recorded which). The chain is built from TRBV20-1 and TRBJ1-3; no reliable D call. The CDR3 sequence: CSARTDSGNTIYF. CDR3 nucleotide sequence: TGCAGTGCTAGGACGGACTCTGGAAACACCATATATTTT.